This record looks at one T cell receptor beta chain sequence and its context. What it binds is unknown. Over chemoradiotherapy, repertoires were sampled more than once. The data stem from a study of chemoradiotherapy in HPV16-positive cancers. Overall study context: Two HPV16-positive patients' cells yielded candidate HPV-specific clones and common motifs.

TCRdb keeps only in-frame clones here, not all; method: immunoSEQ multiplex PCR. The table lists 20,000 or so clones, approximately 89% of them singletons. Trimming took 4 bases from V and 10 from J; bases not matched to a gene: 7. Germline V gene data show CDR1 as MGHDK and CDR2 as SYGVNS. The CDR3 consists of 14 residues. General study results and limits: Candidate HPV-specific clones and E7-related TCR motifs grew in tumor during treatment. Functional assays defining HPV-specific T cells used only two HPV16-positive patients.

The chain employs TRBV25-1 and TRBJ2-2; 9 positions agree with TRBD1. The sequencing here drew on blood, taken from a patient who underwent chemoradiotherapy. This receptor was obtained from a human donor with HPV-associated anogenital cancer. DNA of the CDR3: TGTGCCAGCAGTGGGACAGGGGTGGGGAAGGAGCTGTTTTTT. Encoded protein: CASSGTGVGKELFF.